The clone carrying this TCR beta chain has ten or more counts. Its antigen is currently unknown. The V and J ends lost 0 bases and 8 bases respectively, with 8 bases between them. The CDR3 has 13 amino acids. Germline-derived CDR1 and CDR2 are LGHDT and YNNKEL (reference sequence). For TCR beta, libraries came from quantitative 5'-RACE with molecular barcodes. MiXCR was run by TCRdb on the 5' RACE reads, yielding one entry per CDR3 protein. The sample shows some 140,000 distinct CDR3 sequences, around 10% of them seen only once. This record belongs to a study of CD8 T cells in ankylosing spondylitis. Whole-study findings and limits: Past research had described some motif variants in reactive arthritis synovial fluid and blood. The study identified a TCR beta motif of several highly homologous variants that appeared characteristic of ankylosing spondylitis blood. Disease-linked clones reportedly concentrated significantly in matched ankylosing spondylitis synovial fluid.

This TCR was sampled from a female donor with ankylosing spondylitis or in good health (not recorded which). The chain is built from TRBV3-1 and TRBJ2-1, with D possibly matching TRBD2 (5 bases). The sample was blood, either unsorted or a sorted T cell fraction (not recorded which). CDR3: CASSQDRSDEQFF. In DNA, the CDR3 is TGTGCCAGCAGCCAAGATCGTAGCGATGAGCAGTTCTTC.